These 32 T cell receptor beta chains share one sample of origin, sequenced in a study of breast tumors, draining lymph nodes, adjacent tissues. Axillary draining lymph nodes of breast cancer patients supplied the node samples. One entry per CDR3 protein results from TCRdb running MiXCR on the multiplex PCR reads. The sample has approximately 230,000 distinct CDR3 sequences; nearly 35% are singletons. Material: axillary lymph node tissue. The source is a female donor with breast cancer. Some clones in this sample may be carry-over from other donors' samples.

J is TRBJ1-6 and V is TRBV15; D perhaps matches TRBD1 (5 bases). CDR3 length: 12 amino acids. V lost 1 base, J lost 10 bases, and 5 bases lay in between. Germline CDR1 and CDR2: LNHNV and YYDKDF (reference sequence). CDR3 nucleotides: TGTGCCACCAGCAGAGGACAGTCACCCCTCCACTTT. This codes for CATSRGQSPLHF.

As for this clonotype: In this CDR3 the conserved last residue, phenylalanine or tryptophan, is missing, so a read error is likely. The V call is TRBV28, the J call TRBJ1-5; D is ambiguous. This CDR3 contains 13 residues. Germline assignment: CDR1 MDHEN and CDR2 SYDVKM. The V end lost 7 bases, the J end lost 6 bases, and 13 bases lay between the germline ends. CDR3: CASIGRPGQPQHV. The DNA of the CDR3 is TGTGCCAGCATTGGCAGACCGGGTCAGCCCCAGCATGTT.

Points on this clonotype: The junction shows a germline mismatch at one end, possibly a read error. V is TRBV24-1 and J is TRBJ2-7; D tentatively fits TRBD1 or TRBD2 (5 bases each). This CDR3 contains 15 residues. Per the germline V gene, CDR1 is KGHDR and CDR2 is SFDVKD. The CDR3 DNA is TGTGCCTCCAGTGATTTCAGCAAGGGACGGTGCGAGCAGTACTTC. Residues: CASSDFSKGRCEQYF.

Many counts were recorded for this clonotype. The chain joins TRBV4-3 to TRBJ2-7; a possible D gene is TRBD1 (6 bases). Trimming removed 4 bases from V and 0 bases from J, with 16 bases in between. The germline gives CDR1 LGHNA, CDR2 YSLEER. The CDR3 is 16 amino acids. Here the CDR3 DNA reads TGCGCCAGCAGCCTGTATGGGGACACCACCTCCTACGAGCAGTACTTC. Encoded protein: CASSLYGDTTSYEQYF.

This clonotype was seen many times. The gene calls are TRBV7-3 and TRBJ2-3, with TRBD2 matching 10 bases. The germline V gene has CDR1 SGHTA and CDR2 FQGTGA. V shed 1 base and J 12 bases; nucleotides not matched to a gene: 10. CDR3 length: 15 amino acids. The CDR3 reads CASSLMASGGHLQYF. In DNA, the CDR3 is TGTGCCAGCAGCTTAATGGCTAGCGGGGGCCACTTACAGTATTTT. The full variable domain, in which reference TRBV7-3 and TRBJ2-3 provide the parts outside the CDR3, is GAGVSQTPSNKVTEKGKYVELRCDPISGHTALYWYRQSLGQGPEFLIYFQGTGAADDSGLPNDRFFAVRPEGSVSTLKIQRTERGDSAVYLCASSLMASGGHLQYFGPGTRLTVL.

V is TRBV5-6 and J is TRBJ2-1, with D maybe TRBD1 (6 bases). Germline CDR1 and CDR2: SGHDT and YYEEEE. The V end lost 4 bases, the J end lost 7 bases, and 9 bases lay between the germline ends. This CDR3 is 12 amino acids long. The CDR3 nucleotides are TGTGCCAGCAGCATAGGACAGAATGAGCAGTTCTTC. This sequence encodes CASSIGQNEQFF.

Comments on this clonotype: An end of the junction does not agree with germline; a read error may underlie this. The chain has TRBV27 and TRBJ2-5, with D possibly matching TRBD1 (5 bases). Germline V gives CDR1 MNHEY, CDR2 SMNVEV (reference sequence). The CDR3 loop spans 16 amino acids. The CDR3 DNA sequence: TGTGCCAGCAGTTTAGGCGGCAGGGTCTCTAAAGAGGCCCAGTACTTC. The encoded protein is CASSLGGRVSKEAQYF.

This clonotype was found a few times. The V gene is TRBV9, the J gene TRBJ2-2, with 8 bases aligning to TRBD2. V dropped 0 bases and J dropped 6; count of bases not matched to a gene: 10. CDR3 size: 17 residues. Per the germline V gene, CDR1 is SGDLS and CDR2 is YYNGEE. The chain's CDR3 is CASSVDPPGLVSGELFF. The CDR3 region has the DNA TGTGCCAGCAGCGTAGACCCACCGGGACTAGTTTCCGGGGAGCTGTTTTTT.

In its sample, this clonotype was seen many times. At one end, the junction sequence differs from germline, possibly due to a read error. The genes are TRBV13 and TRBJ2-1, with D hard to call. The germline V gene has CDR1 PRHDT and CDR2 FYEKMQ (reference sequence). This CDR3 has 12 amino acids. The CDR3 loop is CASSLVRAPMVF. CDR3 nucleotides: TGTGCCAGCAGCTTAGTACGCGCGCCCATGGTCTTC.

The V gene is TRBV7-8, the J gene TRBJ1-1, with D hard to call. The CDR3 is made up of 14 amino acids. Trimming removed 0 bases at V and 1 base at J, with 6 bases between. Looked up from germline, CDR1 is SGHVS and CDR2 is FQNEAQ. CDR3 amino acids: CASSLARGNTEAFF. DNA of the CDR3: TGTGCCAGCAGCTTAGCTCGCGGGAACACTGAAGCTTTCTTT.

This clonotype came up many times. The rearrangement links TRBV12-3 or TRBV12-4 to TRBJ2-7; D unresolved. Deletions cut 2 bases from V and 3 bases from J, with 5 bases between. The CDR3 length is 12 residues. Here the CDR3 DNA reads TGTGCCAGCAGTTTACAGTACTACGAGCAGTACTTC. This codes for CASSLQYYEQYF.

The J gene is TRBJ2-5, the V gene TRBV9, with TRBD1 as a possible D gene (5 bases). This CDR3 has 15 amino acids. V gave up 6 bases and J gave up 4 bases, with 19 bases separating them. From germline, CDR1 is SGDLS and CDR2 YYNGEE. The CDR3 DNA is TGTGCCAGCACTCGAACAGGTGGGGCTGGAGAGACCCAGTACTTC. Residues: CASTRTGGAGETQYF.

This clonotype was seen a handful of times. CDR3 nucleotide sequence: TGTGCCAGCAGTTTGGTGGGAGGCAATCAGCCCCAGCATTTT. Its translation: CASSLVGGNQPQHF. This rearrangement joins TRBV12-3 or TRBV12-4 to TRBJ1-5; D call uncertain. The CDR3 is made up of 14 amino acids. V was clipped by 3 bases and J by 2 bases, with 8 bases between them.

This clonotype has ten or more counts. The chain couples TRBV20-1 to TRBJ2-2; D is ambiguous. Trimming cost V 2 bases and J 3 bases, with 4 bases left between them. This CDR3 region has 12 residues. Per the germline V gene, CDR1 is DFQATT and CDR2 is SNEGSKA (reference sequence). DNA of the CDR3: TGCAGTGCTAGACCCGACACCGGGGAGCTGTTTTTT. It is translated as CSARPDTGELFF.

The chain employs TRBV2 and TRBJ2-7, with D hard to call. The germline CDR1 and CDR2 sequences are SNHLY and FYNNEI. Trimming removed 8 bases from V and 4 bases from J, with 15 bases in between. The CDR3 covers 13 residues. DNA for the CDR3: TGTGCCAGCGGCCTAGGGCAGCCTTACGAGCAGTACTTC. Amino acids: CASGLGQPYEQYF.

This clonotype occurred many times. Here the CDR3 reads CASSEGQFLTDTQYF. Written as DNA, the CDR3 is TGTGCCAGCAGTGAAGGCCAGTTTTTGACAGATACGCAGTATTTT. The rearrangement uses TRBV2 and TRBJ2-3; D remains unclear. Germline CDR1 is SNHLY and CDR2 is FYNNEI. Trimming cost V 1 base and J 3 bases, with 11 bases left between them. The CDR3 consists of 15 residues.

This clonotype was detected ten times or more. The chain employs TRBV7-6 and TRBJ1-5; possible D gene TRBD1, 6 bases. V was trimmed by 3 bases and J by 3 bases, leaving 12 bases between them. From germline, CDR1 is SGHVS and CDR2 FNYEAQ. The CDR3 is 15 residues long. CDR3 DNA sequence: TGTGCCAGCAGCTTGGGTTCAGGGGTCAATCAGCCCCAGCATTTT. Translating it yields CASSLGSGVNQPQHF. The whole variable domain, remainder taken from reference TRBV7-6 and TRBJ1-5, is GAGVSQSPRYKVTKRGQDVALRCDPISGHVSLYWYRQALGQGPEFLTYFNYEAQQDKSGLPNDRFSAERPEGSISTLTIQRTEQRDSAMYRCASSLGSGVNQPQHFGDGTRLSIL.

As DNA, the CDR3 is TGCGCCAGCAGCGACGACGGACAGGGCTTGGAAAAACTGTTTTTT. Its translation is CASSDDGQGLEKLFF. The rearrangement links TRBV5-1 to TRBJ1-4, with TRBD1 identical over 8 bases. With 4 bases clipped from V and 8 bases from J, the junction kept 10 bases outside the gene matches. The CDR3 has 15 amino acids. CDR1 and CDR2 from the germline V gene are SGHRS and YFSETQ.

This clonotype has only a few counts. The chain employs TRBV6-2 or TRBV6-3 and TRBJ1-4, with D possibly matching TRBD1 (5 bases). Trimming left V 2 bases short and J 8 bases short, with 9 bases between. The CDR3 totals 13 residues. Germline V gene sequence: CDR1 MNHEY, CDR2 SVGEGT. The CDR3 coding sequence is TGTGCCAGCAGTTACCTGGGGCGAGAAAAACTGTTTTTT. Residues: CASSYLGREKLFF.

This chain joins TRBV2 and TRBJ1-2; tentatively, D is TRBD1 (6 bases). The V end was cut by 7 bases, the J end by 4 bases, with 13 bases between. Germline V lookup: CDR1 SNHLY, CDR2 FYNNEI. This CDR3 region has 13 residues. CDR3 bases: TGTGCCAGCACCTCACAGGGAGGCTATGGCTACACCTTC. This translates into CASTSQGGYGYTF.

This clonotype showed up many times. This chain joins TRBV15 and TRBJ1-5, with D possibly TRBD1 on 5 matching bases. This CDR3 spans 16 amino acids. In germline, CDR1 is LNHNV, CDR2 YYDKDF (reference sequence). The V end was cut by 3 bases, the J end by 0 bases, with 12 bases between. CDR3 sequence: CATSRTRDASNQPQHF. The CDR3 DNA sequence: TGTGCCACCAGCAGGACCCGGGACGCTAGCAATCAGCCCCAGCATTTT.

In this sample, this clonotype turned up many times. V is TRBV7-9 and J is TRBJ2-3; D is uncertain. Germline-derived CDR1 and CDR2 are SEHNR and FQNEAQ (reference sequence). Deletions cut 6 bases from V and 1 base from J, with 5 bases between. The CDR3 runs 12 residues. CDR3 sequence reads: CASRTRTDTQYF. CDR3 DNA: TGTGCCAGCAGGACACGCACAGATACGCAGTATTTT.

This chain uses TRBV5-1 with TRBJ2-5; 9 bases are a match to TRBD2. Germline-derived CDR1 and CDR2 are SGHRS and YFSETQ. Germline trimming cut 0 bases from V and 1 base from J; bases unmatched to any gene: 7. CDR3 length: 17 amino acids. CDR3: CASSLGLADPRQETQYF. CDR3 in DNA: TGCGCCAGCAGCTTGGGACTAGCGGATCCACGCCAAGAGACCCAGTACTTC.

With respect to this clonotype: This is likely a read error, given that the CDR3 carries no conserved phenylalanine or tryptophan at its end. J is TRBJ1-6 and V is TRBV12-3 or TRBV12-4; tentatively, D is TRBD1 (6 bases). The CDR3 has 15 amino acids. Trimming removed 4 bases at V and 7 bases at J, with 14 bases between. CDR3 amino acids: CASSSLTGKNSPLHS. The CDR3 DNA is TGTGCCAGCAGTTCCTTGACAGGCAAAAATTCACCCCTCCACTCT.

This clonotype was seen ten or more times. The gene calls are TRBV7-2 and TRBJ2-5; TRBD2 agrees at 11 bases. Germline loops: CDR1 SGHTA, CDR2 FQGNSA. J was trimmed by 6 bases and V by 4 bases; bases with no gene match: 16. This CDR3 spans 18 amino acids. CDR3 bases: TGTGCCAGCAGCTCGAGGCAGTTAGCGGGGGGGCCGAGAAAGACCCAGTACTTC. It encodes CASSSRQLAGGPRKTQYF.

The sample holds many counts of this clonotype. V usage is TRBV18 and J usage is TRBJ2-7; TRBD1 matches at 9 bases. Trimming at V came to 3 bases and at J to 13 bases, leaving 10 bases not matched to a gene. This CDR3 contains 13 residues. Germline V gene data show CDR1 as KGHSH and CDR2 as LQKENI. The CDR3 reads CASSPDGGTGRYF. The CDR3 DNA is TGTGCCAGCTCACCGGACGGTGGGACAGGGCGTTACTTC.

Ten or more counts support this clonotype. The chain is built from TRBV19 and TRBJ2-1; the D gene is possibly TRBD2 (6 bases). Trimming removed 2 bases from V and 1 base from J, with 9 bases in between. The germline gives CDR1 LNHDA, CDR2 SQIVND (reference sequence). The CDR3 consists of 15 residues. CDR3 DNA sequence: TGTGCCAGTAGTATACGCGCGGGGTCCTACAATGAGCAGTTCTTC. Encoded protein: CASSIRAGSYNEQFF.

This clonotype was recorded at least ten times. V usage is TRBV20-1 and J usage is TRBJ2-5, with 13 positions matching TRBD2. V dropped 3 bases and J dropped 6; count of bases not matched to a gene: 7. This CDR3 region has 15 residues. Per the germline V gene, CDR1 is DFQATT and CDR2 is SNEGSKA (reference sequence). The CDR3 region is CSASPLAGGPKTQYF. CDR3 DNA: TGCAGTGCTAGCCCACTAGCGGGAGGGCCGAAGACCCAGTACTTC.

The chain is built from TRBV24-1 and TRBJ2-5; TRBD1 agrees at 7 bases. After removal of 6 bases from V and 4 bases from J, the junction contained 1 base not matched to a gene. In germline, CDR1 is KGHDR, CDR2 SFDVKD. The CDR3 consists of 12 residues. This CDR3 is CATSRTGETQYF. The CDR3 DNA reads as TGTGCCACCAGTCGGACAGGAGAGACCCAGTACTTC.

This clonotype was seen more than once but under ten times. CDR3 nucleotides: TGTGCCAGCAGCTTGAAGGGGACCCAGTACTTC. Residues: CASSLKGTQYF. The rearrangement uses TRBV11-2 and TRBJ2-5; the D is unclear. CDR1 SGHAT and CDR2 FQNNGV come from the germline V gene. The CDR3 extends over 11 amino acids. V lost 3 bases and J 7 bases, leaving 6 bases between the germline ends.

The table lists this clonotype with many counts. V and J are TRBV5-1 and TRBJ1-2; TRBD1 matches 7 bases. J was trimmed by 1 base and V by 1 base; bases with no gene match: 13. This CDR3 region has 18 residues. In germline, CDR1 is SGHRS, CDR2 YFSETQ. The CDR3 spells CASSLSGTVGHNNYGYTF. The CDR3 DNA reads TGCGCCAGCAGCTTGAGCGGGACAGTCGGCCACAATAACTATGGCTACACCTTC.

The V and J genes are TRBV10-1 and TRBJ2-3; 13 bases are a match to TRBD2. V shed 6 bases and J 5 bases; nucleotides not matched to a gene: 8. The CDR3 spans 16 residues. Germline V gene sequence: CDR1 WNHNN, CDR2 SYGVQD (reference sequence). CDR3 protein: CASSAGLAGSRDTQYF. The CDR3 nucleotides read TGCGCCAGCAGCGCGGGACTAGCGGGATCCAGAGATACGCAGTATTTT.